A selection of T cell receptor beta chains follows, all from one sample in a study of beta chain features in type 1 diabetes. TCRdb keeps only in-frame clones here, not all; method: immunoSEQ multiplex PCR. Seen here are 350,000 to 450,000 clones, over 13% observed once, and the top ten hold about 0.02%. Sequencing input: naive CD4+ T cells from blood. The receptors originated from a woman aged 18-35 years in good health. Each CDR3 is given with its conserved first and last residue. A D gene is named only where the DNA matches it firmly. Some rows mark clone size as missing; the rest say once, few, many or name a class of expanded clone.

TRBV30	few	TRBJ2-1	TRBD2	TGTGCCTGGAGTCCTAGCGGTTCTTACAATGAGCAGTTCTTC	CAWSPSGSYNEQFF
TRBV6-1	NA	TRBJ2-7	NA	TGTGCCAGCAGTGAACGGTCAAAATCCTACGAGCAGTACTTC	CASSERSKSYEQYF
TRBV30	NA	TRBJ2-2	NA	TGTGCCTGGATTGGAAAGAGGCTCACCGGGGAGCTGTTTTTT	CAWIGKRLTGELFF
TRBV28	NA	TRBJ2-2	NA	TGTGCCAGCACTGCGAATACCGGGGAGCTGTTTTTT	CASTANTGELFF
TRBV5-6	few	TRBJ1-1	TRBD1	TGTGCCAGCAGCTTTCGGACAGGATTGAACACTGAAGCTTTCTTT	CASSFRTGLNTEAFF
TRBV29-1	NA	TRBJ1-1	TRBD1	TGCAGCGTCTCCGGGACAGTGAACACTGAAGCTTTCTTT	CSVSGTVNTEAFF
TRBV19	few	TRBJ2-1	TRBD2	TGTGCCAGTAGTATTCTTCCTAGCGGGAGGGCGGGTGAGCAGTTCTTC	CASSILPSGRAGEQFF
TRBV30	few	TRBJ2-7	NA	TGTGCCTGGAGTGTAGGGGGATCCGTGCACGAGCAGTACTTC	CAWSVGGSVHEQYF
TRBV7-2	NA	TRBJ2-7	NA	TGTGCCAGCAGCCCACCCCCCGGCGGCTCCTACGAGCAGTACTTC	CASSPPPGGSYEQYF
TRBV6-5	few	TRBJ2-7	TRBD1	TGTGCCAGCAGTTCTCCCTTGGACAGGGGTGGGCAGTACTTC	CASSSPLDRGGQYF
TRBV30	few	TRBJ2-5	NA	TGTGCCTGGACGAGGTTAAGCGGACAGACCCAGTACTTC	CAWTRLSGQTQYF
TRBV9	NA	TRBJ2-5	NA	TGTGCCAGCACCGGGACAAACTTCGGGGAGACCCAGTACTTC	CASTGTNFGETQYF
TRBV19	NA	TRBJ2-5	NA	TGTGCCAGTAGTTGGAGGGGGCGGACGGAGACCCAGTACTTC	CASSWRGRTETQYF
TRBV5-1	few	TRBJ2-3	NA	TGCGCCAGCAGCTTCGGAGGAGTCACAGATACGCAGTATTTT	CASSFGGVTDTQYF
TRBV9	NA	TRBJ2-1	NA	TGTGCCAGCAGCCTCCGGACTCACCGACAAAGAGATGAGCAGTTCTTC	CASSLRTHRQRDEQFF
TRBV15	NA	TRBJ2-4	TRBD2	TGTGCCACCAGCAGAGATATGACTAGCGGAATAGTAGCCAAAAACATTCAGTACTTC	CATSRDMTSGIVAKNIQYF